Shown below are 22 T cell receptor beta chains from a single sample sequenced in a study of Graves' ophthalmopathy and Graves' hyperthyroidism. Amplified TCR beta CDR3 regions were obtained using RNA transcripts as template. Second-round multiplex PCR came after first-round RT-PCR with HTBI primers. TCRdb called the multiplex PCR reads again in MiXCR, with one record for every CDR3 protein. The sample carries 900,000 to 1,200,000 distinct CDR3 sequences, roughly 35% recorded once. Sequencing was performed on peripheral blood or thyroid tissue (not recorded which). These receptor sequences come from an adult man with Graves' hyperthyroidism.

At least ten counts were recorded for this clonotype. The V call is TRBV2, the J call TRBJ2-7; maybe TRBD1 (5 bases). The germline V gene has CDR1 SNHLY and CDR2 FYNNEI. This CDR3 comprises 15 residues. V gave up 7 bases and J gave up 4 bases, with 20 bases separating them. The CDR3 is CASNAEAGHTYEQYF. As DNA, the CDR3 is TGTGCCAGCAACGCCGAGGCAGGGCATACGTACGAGCAGTACTTC.

This clonotype was seen a handful of times. The J gene is TRBJ2-7, the V gene TRBV6-5; possibly TRBD1 or TRBD2 for D (6 bases each). The V and J ends lost 4 bases and 2 bases respectively, with 15 bases between them. CDR3 length: 15 amino acids. The germline gives CDR1 MNHEY, CDR2 SVGAGI. The CDR3 sequence is CASSSGFGGAYEQYF. CDR3 DNA sequence: TGTGCCAGCAGTTCTGGGTTCGGGGGCGCCTACGAGCAGTACTTC.

This clonotype was detected ten times or more. CDR3 in amino acids: CSGRTGGETQYF. The DNA of the CDR3 is TGCAGCGGCCGGACAGGGGGGGAGACCCAGTACTTC. J is TRBJ2-5 and V is TRBV29-1; 10 bases are shared with TRBD1. Per the germline V gene, CDR1 is SQVTM and CDR2 is ANQGSEA. Trimming took 7 bases from V and 5 from J; bases not matched to a gene: 4. The CDR3 runs 12 residues.

This chain links TRBV27 with TRBJ1-2; TRBD1 aligns across 10 bases. J gave up 3 bases and V 2 bases, and 3 bases lay outside the gene matches. This CDR3 has 15 amino acids. CDR1 is MNHEY, CDR2 SMNVEV, per germline (reference sequence). In DNA form, the CDR3 reads TGTGCCAGCAGTTTAACCGGGACAGGGGACTATGGCTACACCTTC. It encodes CASSLTGTGDYGYTF.

A note on this clonotype: A single base separates this from a much larger clone, so it may be a read error. The chain combines TRBV7-9 with TRBJ1-1; D remains unclear. The germline gives CDR1 SEHNR, CDR2 FQNEAQ (reference sequence). This CDR3 is built from 11 residues. CDR3 sequence (DNA): TGTGCCGGCAGCTCCCAGAATCGAGCTTTCTTT. Translation gives CAGSSQNRAFF.

This clonotype was found a few times. The chain couples TRBV10-3 to TRBJ1-1; D gene unclear. The CDR3 sequence is 13 residues long. V was cut by 10 bases and J by 0 bases, with 12 bases left in between. Germline V gene sequence: CDR1 ENHRY, CDR2 SYGVKD. The CDR3 reads CATLRIMNTEAFF. CDR3 DNA: TGTGCCACGCTAAGGATCATGAACACTGAAGCTTTCTTT.

This clonotype showed up just a few times. V and J are TRBV28 and TRBJ2-7; D unclear. Germline CDR1 MDHEN, CDR2 SYDVKM. This CDR3 has 14 residues. V lost 6 bases to trimming and J lost 2 bases, with 14 bases between them. The CDR3 is CASRKQGPTYEQYF. The CDR3 nucleotides read TGTGCCAGCAGAAAACAAGGACCTACCTACGAGCAGTACTTC.

The J gene is TRBJ1-2, the V gene TRBV10-3, with TRBD1 identical over 8 bases. V lost 6 bases, J lost 5 bases, and 11 bases stayed unmatched. There are 15 residues in the CDR3. CDR1 is ENHRY, CDR2 SYGVKD, per germline. The chain's CDR3 is CAISVVDRVTYGYTF. Here the CDR3 DNA reads TGTGCCATCAGCGTTGTGGACAGGGTTACGTATGGCTACACCTTC.

The sample holds a few counts of this clonotype. This chain connects TRBV6-2 or TRBV6-3 to TRBJ2-3; 7 bases map to TRBD1. The CDR3 loop spans 15 amino acids. CDR1 and CDR2 from the germline V gene are MNHEY and SVGEGT. The junction had 10 bases not matched to a gene; V was cut back by 6 bases and J by 4 bases. Here the CDR3 reads CASRRQGGSADTQYF. The CDR3 DNA follows: TGTGCCAGCAGGCGACAGGGTGGGTCCGCAGATACGCAGTATTTT.

As for this clonotype: This may arise from a read error, as a much more abundant clone is one base away. The chain combines TRBV19 with TRBJ1-1; TRBD1 matches at 7 bases. The CDR3 extends over 13 amino acids. The germline V gene encodes CDR1 LNHDA and CDR2 SQIVND (reference sequence). The CDR3 bases are TGTGCCAGTAGGCACAGGGGTTTCACTGAAGCTCTCTTT. Translated: CASRHRGFTEALF.

V gene TRBV9 combines with J gene TRBJ1-5; 7 bases agree with TRBD1. The V and J ends lost 7 bases and 3 bases, in that order; junction bases with no gene match: 10. This CDR3 region has 15 residues. Germline lookup yields CDR1 SGDLS and CDR2 YYNGEE. CDR3 sequence: CASSNQGGLNQPQHF. Written as DNA, the CDR3 is TGTGCCAGCTCGAACCAGGGGGGCCTCAATCAGCCCCAGCATTTT.

This chain connects TRBV7-2 to TRBJ2-2, with 10 bases fitting TRBD2. The CDR3 is 18 residues long. CDR1 and CDR2 (germline): SGHTA, FQGNSA. After removal of 1 base from V and 5 bases from J, the junction contained 10 bases not matched to a gene. The CDR3 protein is CASSLEAAGGSRTGELFF. DNA of the CDR3: TGTGCCAGCAGCTTAGAGGCAGCGGGAGGGTCTCGTACCGGGGAGCTGTTTTTT.

The chain employs TRBV2 and TRBJ2-5; the D is unclear. The DNA matches TRBJ2-1 better at its end, which makes the J call doubtful. Germline CDR1 SNHLY, CDR2 FYNNEI. This CDR3 contains 13 residues. CDR3 in DNA: TGTGCCAGCAGTGAAGAACACTACAATGAGCAGTTCTTC. It encodes CASSEEHYNEQFF.

With respect to this clonotype: One base away lies a much larger clone, so this may be a sequencing read error. The V call is TRBV29-1, the J call TRBJ1-3, with D perhaps matching TRBD1 (5 bases). The germline V gene has CDR1 SQVTM and CDR2 ANQGSEA. The CDR3 covers 13 residues. Trimming stripped 5 bases from V and 2 bases from J, with 10 bases between. The CDR3 loop is CSVHRSPGNTIYF. As DNA, the CDR3 is TGCAGCGTTCACAGGAGTCCTGGAAACACCATATATTTT.

This clonotype was found many times. V gene TRBV25-1 combines with J gene TRBJ2-7; 9 bases line up with TRBD1. The J segment lost 11 bases and the V segment lost 2 bases, leaving 10 bases of the junction unmatched. The CDR3 sequence is 14 residues long. Germline CDR1 MGHDK, CDR2 SYGVNS. The CDR3 loop is CASSEQGQGRREYF. CDR3 bases: TGTGCCAGCAGTGAACAGGGACAGGGCCGACGCGAGTACTTC.

CDR3 coding DNA: TGTGCCAGCAGCGCGCCCCAGACGGACATAGTGGAGGGAAGACCCGGCAATCAGCCCCAGCATTTT. Translation: CASSAPQTDIVEGRPGNQPQHF. V usage is TRBV11-2 and J usage is TRBJ1-5; D might be TRBD1 (5 bases). Deletions cut 5 bases from V and 2 bases from J, with 34 bases between. Germline lookup yields CDR1 SGHAT and CDR2 FQNNGV. CDR3 length: 22 amino acids.

The chain couples TRBV7-8 to TRBJ2-6; TRBD1 aligns across 8 bases. The ends lost 6 bases at V and 1 base at J; junction bases unmatched: 8. The CDR3 has 17 residues. CDR1 and CDR2 (germline): SGHVS, FQNEAQ. CDR3 protein: CASSIRTGSSGANVLTF. DNA of the CDR3: TGTGCCAGCAGTATCCGGACAGGGTCGTCTGGGGCCAACGTCCTGACTTTC.

Regarding this clonotype: This may come from a read error, since a much larger clone is one base off. The rearrangement uses TRBV6-6 and TRBJ1-6; unclear D gene. This CDR3 spans 14 amino acids. Trimming left V 7 bases short and J 0 bases short, with 7 bases between. In germline, CDR1 is MNHNY, CDR2 SVGAGI (reference sequence). CDR3: CASNFSSYNSPLHF. The DNA of the CDR3 is TGTGCCAGCAATTTCAGCTCCTATAATTCACCCCTCCACTTT.

This clonotype was observed a handful of times. In DNA, the CDR3 is TGTGCCATCAGTGATCGGACAGGGGGCTATACTGAAGCTTTCTTT. It specifies CAISDRTGGYTEAFF. The J gene is TRBJ1-1, the V gene TRBV10-3; 11 positions agree with TRBD1. The germline V gene encodes CDR1 ENHRY and CDR2 SYGVKD. Trimming removed 3 bases from V and 5 bases from J; junction bases left unmatched: 5. The CDR3 covers 15 residues.

This clonotype was detected ten times or more. The CDR3 is CASTPDRLDTEAFF. As DNA, the CDR3 is TGTGCCAGCACCCCTGACAGGCTCGACACTGAAGCTTTCTTT. This rearrangement joins TRBV7-2 to TRBJ1-1, with TRBD1 as a possible D gene (6 bases). The CDR3 has 14 residues. The V end lost 7 bases, the J end lost 3 bases, and 15 bases lay between the germline ends. Looked up from germline, CDR1 is SGHTA and CDR2 is FQGNSA.

As concerns this clonotype: One base away lies a much larger clone, so this may be a sequencing read error. This rearrangement joins TRBV6-5 to TRBJ1-5, with D perhaps matching TRBD1 (5 bases). V dropped 6 bases and J dropped 10 bases, with 7 bases sitting between them. This CDR3 is built from 10 residues. Germline V CDR1 and CDR2: MNHEY, SVGAGI. CDR3 amino acids: CASRDNPQHF. CDR3 DNA sequence: TGTGCCAGCAGGGACAATCCCCAGCATTTT.

The rearrangement uses TRBV25-1 and TRBJ1-1; possible D gene TRBD1, 5 bases. Trimming stripped 6 bases from V and 1 base from J, with 15 bases between. Germline-derived CDR1 and CDR2 are MGHDK and SYGVNS. There are 15 residues in the CDR3. CDR3: CASSLDQGRNTEAFF. Written as DNA, the CDR3 is TGTGCCAGCAGCTTAGATCAGGGAAGGAACACTGAAGCTTTCTTT.